The clone carrying this TCR beta chain came up many times. Its matching antigen is unknown. This sample was taken from a study of regulatory T cells in long-lasting Graves disease. This sample's time point: newly diagnosed GD, antithyroid drugs for less than 3 months. Isolated PBMC RNA provided the starting material for the TCR library. The study's findings and limits: Persistent cases favored TRBV28, TRBJ1-2 and TRBJ2-5.

Assembly of TCR beta libraries relied on iRepertoire HTBI primers together with Arm-PCR of CDR3 regions. TCRdb reanalysed the multiplex PCR reads using MiXCR and keeps one entry per CDR3 protein. The sample yields 600,000 to 650,000 distinct CDR3 sequences, around 17% seen once. V was shortened by 4 bases and J by 3 bases, with 15 bases between the two germline ends. The CDR3 is 15 amino acids. Another study also made use of these data, one on T cells in Graves' hyperthyroidism and ophthalmopathy.

The sequencing here drew on peripheral blood mononuclear cells (PBMCs), taken at new diagnosis, from a patient treated with antithyroid drugs. This receptor was obtained from a woman under 40 with Graves disease. This chain uses TRBV12-3 or TRBV12-4 with TRBJ2-5, with D perhaps matching TRBD1 (6 bases). CDR3 residues: CASSSLRQAEETQYF. CDR3 in DNA: TGTGCCAGCAGTTCCCTCCGACAGGCTGAAGAGACCCAGTACTTC.